Listed below are T cell receptor beta chains from one sample, sequenced in a study of early T cells in non-severe SARS-CoV-2 infection. Each CDR3 protein is one row after TCRdb ran MiXCR on the 5' RACE reads. The sample includes 110,000 or so distinct CDR3 sequences, around 10% of them seen just once. The sequenced material came from whole blood. The source of these receptors is an adult who was a healthcare worker with PCR-confirmed SARS-CoV-2 infection or an uninfected control (not recorded which). The CDR3 runs from the conserved cysteine through the conserved F or W. A D gene is named only where the DNA matches it firmly. Size is omitted from some rows. Given values are once, few, many or a class for expanded clones.

j_call clone_size d_call v_call cdr3_aa cdr3_nt
TRBJ2-7 . . TRBV7-6 CASSYRQGAGEQYF TGTGCCAGCAGCTACCGCCAGGGCGCTGGAGAGCAGTACTTC
TRBJ1-6 many . TRBV27 CASSGRTLQSNSPLHF TGTGCCAGCAGTGGCCGGACACTTCAATCTAATTCACCCCTCCACTTT
TRBJ1-1 few . TRBV10-2 CASTGFSTEAFF TGCGCCAGTACAGGGTTTAGCACTGAAGCTTTCTTT
TRBJ2-7 . . TRBV7-9 CASSLALGGLSYEQYF TGTGCCAGCAGCTTAGCGTTAGGGGGGCTCTCCTACGAGCAGTACTTC
TRBJ1-6 . . TRBV28 CASSLAGSGSPLHF TGTGCCAGCAGTTTAGCAGGTAGCGGTTCACCCCTCCACTTT
TRBJ2-3 many . TRBV11-2 CASSLEPRDTQYF TGTGCCAGCAGCTTAGAACCGAGGGATACGCAGTATTTT
TRBJ2-2 many TRBD2 TRBV12-3/TRBV12-4 CASSVPSGRANTGELFF TGTGCCAGCAGTGTCCCTAGCGGGAGGGCCAACACCGGGGAGCTGTTTTTT
TRBJ2-6 many . TRBV7-3 CASSRSISGANVLTF TGTGCCAGCAGCCGCAGTATCTCTGGGGCCAACGTCCTGACTTTC
TRBJ2-2 . . TRBV5-1 CASTTDPTAGELFF TGCGCCAGCACCACGGACCCAACAGCCGGGGAGCTGTTTTTT
TRBJ2-1 . TRBD2 TRBV11-1 CASSLALAGTLHEQFF TGTGCCAGCAGCTTAGCGCTAGCGGGGACCCTCCATGAGCAGTTCTTC